This T cell receptor (beta chain) comes out of a study of Ad26.COV2.S vaccination and SARS-CoV-2 variants. Study-level information: Vaccine-arm donor from the placebo-controlled COV1001 Ad26.COV2.S trial. The study gave Ad26.COV2.S intramuscularly, once or twice 56 days apart. General study findings and limits: The authors reported substantial breadth in spike-specific CD8+ and CD4+ T cell responses after vaccination.

The treatment denotes: 15 to 20 received Ad26.COV2.S at low or high dose, single or two shots; a few received placebo; per-sample allocation not given. Sampling occurred on day 63 after the first vaccine or placebo injection. Wuhan-strain spike was delivered by a replication-incompetent Ad26 vector. This clone is a singleton in its sample. Its antigen remains unknown. Assay: immunoSEQ multiplex PCR; the TCRdb copy retains only in-frame clones and omits some. The sample lists a few hundred thousand clones, 80% to 95% seen once, with less than 15% in the top ten. V was clipped by 1 base and J by 5 bases, with 21 bases between them. Germline CDR1 and CDR2: SGHDT and YYEEEE. This CDR3 is 17 amino acids long.

The chain recombines TRBV5-6 with TRBJ2-5; tentatively, D is TRBD1 or TRBD2 (5 bases each). The clonotype comes from a person between 18 and 65 years old who received the Ad26.COV2.S COVID-19 vaccine or a placebo. Sequences were derived from peripheral blood, sampled in a trial of Ad26.COV2.S vaccine versus placebo. The CDR3 loop reads CASSLSQGVGGLETQYF. The CDR3 DNA is TGTGCCAGCAGCTTGTCCCAGGGAGTTGGCGGGTTGGAGACCCAGTACTTC.